A selection of T cell receptor beta chains follows, all from one sample in a study of cytomegalovirus exposure and HLA in healthy donors. Data came from immunoSEQ multiplex PCR; TCRdb stores just in-frame clones and leaves some out. The sample lists about 60,000 clones; just under 80% were seen once. Sequences were obtained from PBMCs. The receptors stem from a woman between 25 and 40 years old in good health and CMV-seronegative. The CDR3 runs from the conserved cysteine through the conserved F or W. D genes are given only for firm matches. Clone sizes are given selectively: once, few, many, or a class where the clone is expanded.

D,J,size,V,CDR3,DNA
-,TRBJ2-7,-,TRBV20-1,CSAGGTGEQYF,TGCAGTGCCGGAGGAACCGGCGAGCAGTACTTC
-,TRBJ1-4,-,TRBV29-1,CSVARGATNEKLFF,TGCAGCGTTGCTCGGGGTGCAACTAATGAAAAACTGTTTTTT
TRBD1,TRBJ1-2,-,TRBV2,CASSAGTVFCTF,TGTGCCAGCAGTGCCGGGACAGTATTTTGCACCTTC
-,TRBJ2-3,-,TRBV6-5,CASSYGLAVTDTQYF,TGTGCCAGCAGTTACGGGTTAGCAGTCACAGATACGCAGTATTTT
-,TRBJ2-7,-,TRBV25-1,CASSEASSLDEQYF,TGTGCCAGCAGTGAGGCTAGTTCGCTCGACGAGCAGTACTTC
-,TRBJ2-7,-,TRBV25-1,CASIGAATYEQYF,TGTGCCAGCATAGGGGCAGCGACCTACGAGCAGTACTTC
-,TRBJ2-7,-,TRBV5-4,CASSLGITYEQYF,TGTGCCAGCAGCCTAGGAATTACCTACGAGCAGTACTTC
TRBD2,TRBJ2-7,-,TRBV5-4,CASSLGGGRTYLYEQYF,TGTGCCAGCAGCTTGGGGGGGGGAAGGACATACCTATACGAGCAGTACTTC
-,TRBJ1-4,-,TRBV18,CASSRRQKVNEKLFF,TGTGCCAGCTCGAGACGACAGAAGGTTAATGAAAAACTGTTTTTT
TRBD1,TRBJ2-7,few,TRBV5-6,CASSWGQGAFYEQYF,TGTGCCAGCAGCTGGGGACAGGGAGCCTTCTACGAGCAGTACTTC
TRBD2,TRBJ2-4,-,TRBV5-1,CASSLEPSGLAKNIQYF,TGCGCCAGCAGCTTGGAGCCTAGCGGACTAGCCAAAAACATTCAGTACTTC
-,TRBJ1-1,-,TRBV15,CATSREGRDTEAFF,TGTGCCACCAGCAGAGAAGGCAGGGACACTGAAGCTTTCTTT
-,TRBJ1-4,-,TRBV6-5,CASSFRGLANEKLFF,TGTGCCAGCAGCTTTAGGGGATTAGCTAATGAAAAACTGTTTTTT
TRBD2,TRBJ2-2,-,TRBV7-2,CASSLRVAGAGELFF,TGTGCCAGCAGCTTAAGGGTAGCGGGAGCCGGGGAGCTGTTTTTT
-,TRBJ1-1,-,TRBV29-1,CSVVGSDTEAFF,TGCAGCGTTGTGGGCTCTGACACTGAAGCTTTCTTT
-,TRBJ1-1,-,TRBV30,CAWSVGGGTEAFF,TGTGCCTGGAGTGTGGGGGGGGGCACTGAAGCTTTCTTT
TRBD1,TRBJ1-1,-,TRBV6-5,CASTGTGTNTEAFF,TGTGCCAGCACCGGGACAGGGACGAACACTGAAGCTTTCTTT
TRBD2,TRBJ2-1,-,TRBV5-1,CTSSRTGTTYNEQFF,TGCACCAGCAGCCGCACCGGGACTACCTACAATGAGCAGTTCTTC
-,TRBJ2-1,-,TRBV6-4,CAACESNEQFF,TGTGCCGCCTGCGAGAGTAATGAGCAGTTCTTC
TRBD1,TRBJ1-5,-,TRBV30,CAWSKQGDQPQHF,TGTGCCTGGAGTAAACAGGGGGATCAGCCCCAGCATTTT
TRBD2,TRBJ2-1,medium-sized,TRBV5-6,CASSLFAGGYNEQFF,TGTGCCAGCAGCTTGTTTGCGGGAGGTTACAATGAGCAGTTCTTC
TRBD1,TRBJ1-1,-,TRBV23-1,CASSHHKADRAAGGVMYEAFF,TGCGCCAGCAGTCATCACAAAGCCGATCGGGCGGCAGGGGGCGTAATGTATGAAGCTTTCTTT
TRBD1,TRBJ1-2,-,TRBV7-9,CASSLGPRTGGGSYTF,TGTGCCAGCAGCTTAGGGCCTCGGACAGGGGGGGGAAGCTACACCTTC
TRBD2,TRBJ2-5,-,TRBV4-1,CASSRTSGRMGLQETQYF,TGCGCCAGCAGCCGGACTAGCGGGAGAATGGGGCTCCAAGAGACCCAGTACTTC
-,TRBJ2-3,-,TRBV5-1,CASRRTTSTDTQYF,TGCGCCAGCAGGAGGACTACCAGCACAGATACGCAGTATTTT
TRBD1,TRBJ2-2,-,TRBV4-1,CASSLSGTGRTGELFF,TGCGCCAGCAGCCTGTCCGGGACAGGGAGGACCGGGGAGCTGTTTTTT
-,TRBJ1-2,once,TRBV30,CAGRHQPGYGYTF,TGTGCCGGGCGACACCAGCCAGGGTATGGCTACACCTTC
-,TRBJ2-7,-,TRBV19,CASSIRAIARDEQYF,TGTGCCAGTAGTATAAGGGCTATAGCGCGGGACGAGCAGTACTTC
-,TRBJ2-1,-,TRBV30,CAWTDGVEQFF,TGTGCCTGGACTGACGGAGTGGAGCAGTTCTTC
-,TRBJ1-5,few,TRBV6-1,CATILWGGQPQHF,TGTGCCACAATACTGTGGGGGGGACAGCCCCAGCATTTT
TRBD1,TRBJ1-5,few,TRBV6-1,CMTGGLSQPQHF,TGTATGACAGGGGGCTTGAGTCAGCCCCAGCATTTT
-,TRBJ2-1,-,TRBV30,CACKAAPTYNEQFF,TGTGCCTGTAAAGCGGCGCCGACGTACAATGAGCAGTTCTTC
TRBD2,TRBJ2-7,-,TRBV18,CASSPGTSSYEQYF,TGTGCCAGCTCACCAGGGACTAGCTCCTACGAGCAGTACTTC
TRBD1,TRBJ1-4,once,TRBV9,CASSVAGQRNEKLFF,TGTGCCAGCAGCGTAGCGGGACAGAGGAATGAAAAACTGTTTTTT
TRBD1,TRBJ1-1,-,TRBV30,CARTGRDTEAFF,TGTGCCAGGACAGGGAGGGACACTGAAGCTTTCTTC
-,TRBJ2-1,-,TRBV4-1,CASSQDQGNEQFF,TGCGCCAGCAGCCAAGACCAGGGCAATGAGCAGTTCTTC
-,TRBJ1-2,-,TRBV7-6,CASSSGDLGYTF,TGTGCCAGCAGCTCAGGGGATCTGGGCTACACCTTC
-,TRBJ1-6,-,TRBV28,CASSVRGGIPSPLHF,TGTGCCAGCTCAGTCAGGGGCGGTATTCCTTCACCCCTCCACTTT
TRBD1,TRBJ1-3,-,TRBV15,CATSRGTGGGNTIYF,TGTGCCACCAGCAGAGGGACAGGGGGAGGAAACACCATATATTTT
-,TRBJ1-5,-,TRBV30,CAWSPRAPGSQHF,TGTGCCTGGAGTCCGAGGGCTCCGGGGTCCCAGCATTTT
TRBD1,TRBJ2-5,few,TRBV9,CASSVRQGMAETQYF,TGTGCCAGCAGCGTACGACAGGGTATGGCTGAGACCCAGTACTTC
-,TRBJ1-1,-,TRBV10-3,CAISRQMNTEAFF,TGTGCCATCAGCCGACAGATGAACACTGAAGCTTTCTTT
-,TRBJ1-3,-,TRBV30,CAWSGGRRGNTIYF,TGTGCCTGGAGTGGCGGAAGGCGCGGAAACACCATATATTTT
-,TRBJ1-6,-,TRBV2,CASTARQANSPLHF,TGTGCCAGCACCGCTCGACAGGCCAATTCACCCCTCCACTTT
-,TRBJ2-2,-,TRBV1,CTSSHIFRDFRAGELFF,TGCACCAGCAGCCATATTTTCAGGGATTTTAGGGCCGGGGAGCTGTTTTTT